These 4 T cell receptor beta chains share one sample of origin, sequenced in a study of response to subunit inactivated influenza vaccine. MiXCR, run by TCRdb on the RT-PCR reads, gives a single entry per CDR3 protein. The repertoire holds some 850,000 distinct CDR3 sequences, with roughly 20% as singletons. The sample consisted of PBMCs from blood, taken 5 days after vaccination. The receptor set was obtained from a man aged 45-60 years who received an inactivated influenza vaccine.

The chain uses TRBV20-1 and TRBJ1-3; possible D gene TRBD1, 6 bases. The germline CDR1 and CDR2 sequences are DFQATT and SNEGSKA (reference sequence). V was pared by 1 base and J by 4 bases, with 11 bases between. The CDR3 is 14 residues long. The chain's CDR3 is CSARGQGWGNTIYF. The CDR3 region has the DNA TGCAGTGCTAGAGGGCAGGGGTGGGGAAACACCATATATTTT.

The chain employs TRBV2 and TRBJ2-3; 12 bases are shared with TRBD2. The CDR3 spans 12 residues. Unmatched junction bases numbered 5, after V lost 5 bases and J lost 14 bases. Germline CDR1 is SNHLY and CDR2 is FYNNEI. The chain's CDR3 is CASSWTSGNRYF. As DNA, the CDR3 is TGTGCCAGCAGTTGGACTAGCGGGAACCGGTATTTT.

The chain uses TRBV12-3 or TRBV12-4 and TRBJ2-3, with 9 bases lining up with TRBD1. The CDR3 is made up of 16 amino acids. V gave up 7 bases and J gave up 0 bases; unmatched junction bases: 8. CDR3 sequence: CASTGRTGASTDTQYF. Written as DNA, the CDR3 is TGTGCCAGCACAGGACGGACAGGGGCAAGCACAGATACGCAGTATTTT.

In this sample, this clonotype turned up a few times. The chain is built from TRBV20-1 and TRBJ2-7; D call uncertain. The ends were cut back, 3 bases at V and 3 bases at J, with 12 bases in the middle. From germline, CDR1 is DFQATT and CDR2 SNEGSKA (reference sequence). CDR3 length: 13 residues. The CDR3, as DNA: TGCAGTGCTAGGGACGGAGCGTACTACGAGCAGTACTTC. Translation gives CSARDGAYYEQYF.